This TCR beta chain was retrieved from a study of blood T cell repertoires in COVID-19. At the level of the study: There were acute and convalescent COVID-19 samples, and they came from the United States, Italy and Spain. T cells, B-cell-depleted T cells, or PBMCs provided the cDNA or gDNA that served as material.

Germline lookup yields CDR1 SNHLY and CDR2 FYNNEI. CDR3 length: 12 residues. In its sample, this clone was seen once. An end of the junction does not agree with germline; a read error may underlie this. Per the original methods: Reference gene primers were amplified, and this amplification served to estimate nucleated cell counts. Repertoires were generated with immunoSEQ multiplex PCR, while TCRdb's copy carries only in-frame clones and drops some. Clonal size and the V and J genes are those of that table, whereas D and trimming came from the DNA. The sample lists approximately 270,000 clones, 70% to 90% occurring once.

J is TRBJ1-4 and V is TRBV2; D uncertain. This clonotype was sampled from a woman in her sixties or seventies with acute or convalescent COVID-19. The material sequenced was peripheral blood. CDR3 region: CASGERREKLFF. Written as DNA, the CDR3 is TGTGCCAGCGGTGAGAGGCGTGAAAAACTGTTTTTT. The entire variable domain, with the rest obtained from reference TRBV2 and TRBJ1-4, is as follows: EPEVTQTPSHQVTQMGQEVILRCVPISNHLYFYWYRQILGQKVEFLVSFYNNEISEKSEIFDDQFSVERPDGSNFTLKIRSTKLEDSAMYFCASGERREKLFFGSGTQLSVL.